Reported below is one T cell receptor (beta chain). The data were obtained in a study of T cell responses to AZD1222 COVID-19 vaccine. Germline V gene sequence: CDR1 SEHNR, CDR2 FQNEAQ (reference sequence). The V gene end was trimmed by 5 bases and the J gene end by 2 bases; junction bases not matched to a gene: 2. CDR3 size: 14 residues. The table came from immunoSEQ multiplex PCR; TCRdb's copy has only in-frame clones and leaves some out. Among 180,000 or so clones listed, around 95% were seen once. The receptor was derived from an adult in good health. This chain links TRBV7-9 with TRBJ1-5; 8 bases are a match to TRBD1. Source: peripheral blood, taken on day 0 of AZD1222 vaccination. The CDR3 spells CASSATGGNQPQHF. CDR3 coding DNA: TGTGCCAGCAGCGCGACAGGGGGCAATCAGCCCCAGCATTTT.